One and the same sample provided the 14 T cell receptor beta chains below, sequenced in a study of cytomegalovirus exposure and HLA in healthy donors. 13 Jbeta primers and 60 Vbeta primers were used for the PCR. Sequenced by immunoSEQ multiplex PCR; TCRdb stores in-frame clones only, minus some. This table has 45,000 to 60,000 clones, 65% to 80% appearing once. The sequenced sample was PBMCs. The source is a man aged 25-45 years in good health and CMV-seronegative.

The rearrangement joins TRBV7-9 to TRBJ1-1; D perhaps matches TRBD1 (5 bases). In germline, CDR1 is SEHNR, CDR2 FQNEAQ (reference sequence). The CDR3 is 11 residues long. The V and J ends lost 3 bases and 7 bases respectively, with 6 bases between them. The CDR3 loop reads CASSLTDEAFF. The CDR3 bases are TGTGCCAGCAGCTTGACAGATGAAGCTTTCTTT.

The V call is TRBV6-5, the J call TRBJ2-3; D call uncertain. The CDR3 is made up of 11 amino acids. Deletions cut 6 bases from V and 2 bases from J, with 3 bases between. The V gene's germline CDR1 is MNHEY and CDR2 SVGAGI. The CDR3: CASSSTDTQYF. The DNA of the CDR3 is TGTGCCAGCAGCTCCACAGATACGCAGTATTTT.

This clone was counted only a few times. This chain links TRBV6-5 with TRBJ1-2; 7 nucleotides line up with TRBD1. Trimming cost V 2 bases and J 6 bases; bases outside gene matches: 3. Germline V lookup: CDR1 MNHEY, CDR2 SVGAGI. The CDR3 totals 13 residues. CDR3 bases: TGTGCCAGCAGTTACGACAGGGTGGATGGCTACACCTTC. Translating it yields CASSYDRVDGYTF.

This clone was observed a single time. The rearrangement joins TRBV6-5 to TRBJ2-7; tentatively, D is TRBD1 (5 bases). The germline V gene encodes CDR1 MNHEY and CDR2 SVGAGI. The ends were cut back, 0 bases at V and 2 bases at J, with 14 bases in the middle. The CDR3 totals 16 residues. The CDR3, as DNA: TGTGCCAGCAGTTACTCGAACCAGGGCCTAACCTACGAGCAGTACTTC. Its protein is CASSYSNQGLTYEQYF.

This rearrangement joins TRBV18 to TRBJ1-2, with TRBD1 matching over 10 bases. CDR1 and CDR2 from the germline V gene are KGHSH and LQKENI. This CDR3 spans 13 amino acids. The V segment lost 3 bases and the J segment 6 bases; nucleotides outside the gene matches: 1. This CDR3 is CASSPGQGNGYTF. CDR3 sequence (DNA): TGTGCCAGCTCACCGGGACAGGGGAATGGCTACACCTTC. The complete variable domain, with remaining parts taken from reference TRBV18 and TRBJ1-2, reads NAGVMQNPRHLVRRRGQEARLRCSPMKGHSHVYWYRQLPEEGLKFMVYLQKENIIDESGMPKERFSAEFPKEGPSILRIQQVVRGDSAAYFCASSPGQGNGYTFGSGTRLTVV.

This chain uses TRBV6-5 with TRBJ1-2; 7 positions agree with TRBD1. Trimming cost V 5 bases and J 1 base; bases outside gene matches: 7. The CDR3 totals 15 residues. Germline V gene sequence: CDR1 MNHEY, CDR2 SVGAGI. The CDR3 sequence: CASSTGQANNYGYTF. CDR3 in DNA: TGTGCCAGCAGTACCGGACAGGCAAATAACTATGGCTACACCTTC.

This chain uses TRBV10-1 with TRBJ2-7; D call uncertain. CDR3 size: 15 residues. CDR1 and CDR2 from the germline V gene are WNHNN and SYGVQD (reference sequence). Trimming stripped 2 bases from V and 2 bases from J, with 13 bases between. The CDR3 DNA sequence: TGCGCCAGCAGTGAGGGTCCGTCGGTCACCTACGAGCAGTACTTC. Translated, it gives CASSEGPSVTYEQYF.

The rearrangement links TRBV15 to TRBJ2-3; TRBD1 matches 8 bases. Germline V CDR1 and CDR2: LNHNV, YYDKDF (reference sequence). There are 16 residues in the CDR3. With 0 bases clipped from V and 4 bases from J, the junction kept 6 bases outside the gene matches. The CDR3 region is CATSRDGQGASDTQYF. CDR3 nucleotide sequence: TGTGCCACCAGCAGAGATGGGCAGGGGGCTTCAGATACGCAGTATTTT.

This chain joins TRBV29-1 and TRBJ2-1, with TRBD1 matching over 7 bases. Germline V gene lookup returns CDR1 SQVTM and CDR2 ANQGSEA. The CDR3 has 15 residues. V trimming: 4 bases; J trimming: 2 bases; junction bases outside the gene matches: 8. CDR3: CSVAGQGVTYNEQFF. CDR3 bases: TGCAGCGTTGCAGGGCAGGGGGTCACCTACAATGAGCAGTTCTTC.

This clone was seen only once. J is TRBJ2-3 and V is TRBV6-4; D not resolved. Germline loops: CDR1 MRHNA, CDR2 SNTAGT. Trimming took off 4 bases at V and 2 bases at J, with 10 bases between the two ends. The CDR3 runs 14 residues. CDR3 nucleotide sequence: TGTGCCAGCAGTGCAGACTTAATCACAGATACGCAGTATTTT. Amino acids: CASSADLITDTQYF.

This clone appeared a few times. The chain combines TRBV5-4 with TRBJ2-7, with 8 bases aligning to TRBD2. The length of the CDR3 is 13 residues. Germline V gene sequence: CDR1 SGHNT, CDR2 YYREEE (reference sequence). V was pared by 2 bases and J by 6 bases, with 4 bases of the junction left unmatched. The CDR3 bases are TGTGCCAGCAGCTTAGTCAGCGGGAGCGAGCAGTACTTC. It specifies CASSLVSGSEQYF. Drawing the rest from reference TRBV5-4 and TRBJ2-7, the complete variable domain is ETGVTQSPTHLIKTRGQQVTLRCSSQSGHNTVSWYQQALGQGPQFIFQYYREEENGRGNFPPRFSGLQFPNYSSELNVNALELDDSALYLCASSLVSGSEQYFGPGTRLTVT.

The genes are TRBV29-1 and TRBJ2-1; 7 bases agree with TRBD2. V dropped 2 bases and J dropped 8; count of bases not matched to a gene: 9. Germline CDR1 reads SQVTM; CDR2 reads ANQGSEA. This CDR3 contains 14 residues. The CDR3: CSVEIAGVGDEQFF. CDR3 nucleotide sequence: TGCAGCGTTGAAATTGCGGGAGTTGGCGATGAGCAGTTCTTC.

V gene TRBV2 combines with J gene TRBJ2-1; maybe TRBD2 (6 bases). The CDR3 consists of 16 residues. Germline assignment: CDR1 SNHLY and CDR2 FYNNEI. V was trimmed by 5 bases and J by 8 bases, leaving 22 bases between them. CDR3 amino acids: CASSPPVVAAGHEQFF. In DNA form, the CDR3 reads TGTGCCAGCAGTCCACCCGTGGTAGCGGCGGGTCATGAGCAGTTCTTC.

A note on this clone: Sequence at one end of the junction differs from germline and may be a read error. The rearrangement joins TRBV4-1 to TRBJ1-5; TRBD1 is a possible D gene (5 bases). The CDR3 is made up of 15 amino acids. Germline assignment: CDR1 MGHRA and CDR2 YSYEKL. CDR3 loop: CASNQVPGGNQPQHF. In DNA form, the CDR3 reads TGCGCCAGCAACCAAGTCCCGGGGGGCAATCAGCCCCAGCATTTT.